This T cell receptor beta chain originates from a study of regulatory T cells in long-lasting Graves disease. Study-level findings and limits: Thyroid tissue went unstudied; only peripheral blood was examined.

The authors built TCR beta libraries using iRepertoire HTBI primers and Arm-PCR of CDR3 regions. One entry per CDR3 protein results from TCRdb running MiXCR on the multiplex PCR reads. The table records around 430,000 distinct CDR3 sequences, under 25% of them present only once. CDR3 length equals 12 residues. Germline V gives CDR1 KGHDR, CDR2 SFDVKD. Time point specified: persistent/refractory GD, antithyroid drugs over 5 years with positive TRAb. There was RNA extracted from PBMCs, and the TCR library was made from it. American Thyroid Association guidelines defined Graves' disease diagnosis. A word on this clonotype: Its antigen is undetermined. At one boundary the junction diverges from the germline segment, which might be a read error.

The V and J genes are TRBV24-1 and TRBJ1-1, with D hard to call. The source material was peripheral blood mononuclear cells (PBMCs), sampled when the disease was refractory, from a patient treated with antithyroid drugs. The clonotype originates from a female donor with Graves disease. The CDR3 bases are TGTGCCACCAGTGATTTGAACTCTGAAGCTTTCTTT. Residues: CATSDLNSEAFF.